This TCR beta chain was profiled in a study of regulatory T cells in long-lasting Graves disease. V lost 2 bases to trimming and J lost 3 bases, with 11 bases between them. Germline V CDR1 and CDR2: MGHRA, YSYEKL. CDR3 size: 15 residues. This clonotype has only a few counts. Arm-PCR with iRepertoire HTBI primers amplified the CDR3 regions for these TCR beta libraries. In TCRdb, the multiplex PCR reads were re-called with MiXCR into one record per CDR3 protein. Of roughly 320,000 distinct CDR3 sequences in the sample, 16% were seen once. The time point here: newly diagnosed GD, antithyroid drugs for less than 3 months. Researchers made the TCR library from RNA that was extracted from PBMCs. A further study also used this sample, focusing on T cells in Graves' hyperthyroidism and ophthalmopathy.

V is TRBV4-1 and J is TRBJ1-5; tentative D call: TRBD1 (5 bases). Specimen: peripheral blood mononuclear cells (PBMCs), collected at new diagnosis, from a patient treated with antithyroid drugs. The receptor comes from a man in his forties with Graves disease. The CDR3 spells CASSQFGASNQPQHF. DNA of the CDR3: TGCGCCAGCAGCCAATTTGGGGCCTCCAATCAGCCCCAGCATTTT.